Below are 3 T cell receptor beta chains sequenced from a single sample in a study of CXCR3-negative and CXCR3-positive naive CD8 T cells. General observations from the study: A higher hydrophobicity marked the TRB CDR3s of CXCR3-positive naive cells versus CXCR3-negative naive cells.

These receptors have no known antigen. Preparation of TRB cDNA libraries relied on 5' RACE carrying UMI labels. TCRdb re-called the 5' RACE reads; one entry per CDR3 protein, DNA not given. This sample's table reports about 130,000 distinct CDR3 sequences. Source material: naive CXCR3+ CD8+ T cells from blood. Subset reported: CD45RO-CCR7+CD27+CD95- naive CD8+ T cells expressing CXCR3 (TNR3+). Receptor source: a human donor in good health. Some clones in this sample may be carry-over from other donors' samples.

The rearrangement uses TRBV12-3 or TRBV12-4 and TRBJ1-2. The CDR3 is 13 residues long. CDR3: CASSFDLEYGYTF.

This chain joins TRBV21-1 and TRBJ1-1; as DNA is missing, the TRBD1 call by TCRdb cannot be tested. TRBV21-1 is a pseudogene locus. The CDR3 length is 14 residues. CDR3 loop: CASTLDRPNTEAFF.

The chain uses TRBV6-5 and TRBJ2-1; without DNA, the TCRdb call of TRBD2 cannot be checked. This CDR3 is built from 14 residues. Germline values: CDR1 MNHEY, CDR2 SVGAGI. The CDR3 sequence: CASSSGRRDNEQFF.